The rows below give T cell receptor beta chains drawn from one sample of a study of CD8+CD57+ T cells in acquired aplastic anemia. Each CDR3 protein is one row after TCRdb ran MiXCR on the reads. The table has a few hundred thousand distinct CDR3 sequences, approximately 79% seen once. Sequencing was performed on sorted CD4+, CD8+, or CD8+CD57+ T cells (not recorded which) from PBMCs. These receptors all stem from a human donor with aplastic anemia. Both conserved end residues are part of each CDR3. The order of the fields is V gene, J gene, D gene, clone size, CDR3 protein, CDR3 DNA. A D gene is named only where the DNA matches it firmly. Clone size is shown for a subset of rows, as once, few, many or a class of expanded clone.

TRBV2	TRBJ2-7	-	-	CASSDLSLPSYEQYF	TGTGCCAGCAGCGACCTATCCTTACCCTCCTACGAGCAGTACTTC
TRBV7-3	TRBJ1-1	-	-	CASSLEAGRKDTHFF	TGTGCCAGCAGCTTAGAGGCGGGACGGAAAGATACGCATTTCTTT
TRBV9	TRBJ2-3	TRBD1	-	CASSLPDRGVAYDF	TGTGCCAGCAGCTTACCGGACAGGGGCGTGGCGTATGATTTT
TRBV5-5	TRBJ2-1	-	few	CASSFGTGGGSDEQFF	TGTGCCAGCAGCTTCGGGACAGGCGGGGGGAGCGATGAGCAGTTCTTC
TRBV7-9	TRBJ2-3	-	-	CASSLAGGPGTKDF	TGTGCCAGCAGCTTAGCGGGTGGCCCCGGTACCAAGGACTTT
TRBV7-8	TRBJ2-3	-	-	CASSFPSADTQYF	TGTGCCAGCAGCTTCCCGAGCGCAGATACGCAGTATTTT
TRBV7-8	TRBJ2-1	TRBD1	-	CASSYAGGASYNDQFF	TGTGCCAGCAGCTATGCAGGGGGAGCCTCCTACAATGATCAGTTCTTC
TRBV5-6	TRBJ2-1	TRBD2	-	CASSPQTRGGSDEQFF	TGTGCCAGCAGCCCTCAAACACGCGGGGGGAGCGATGAGCAGTTCTTC
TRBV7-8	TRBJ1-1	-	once	CASSHDLGGTSF	TGTGCCAGCAGCCATGACCTAGGCGGGACATCCTTT
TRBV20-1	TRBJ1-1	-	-	CTTSNLAGDFF	TGCACTACTAGCAACCTAGCGGGGGACTTCTTT
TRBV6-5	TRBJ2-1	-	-	CASSYRGYNEQFF	TGTGCCAGCAGTTACCGGGGGTACAATGAGCAGTTCTTC
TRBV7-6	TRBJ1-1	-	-	CASSSDRLLSPLHFF	TGTGCCAGCAGCTCGGACAGATTACTTTCACCCCTCCACTTCTTT
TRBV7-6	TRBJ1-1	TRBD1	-	CASSSDREADTIYFF	TGTGCCAGCAGCTCGGACAGGGAAGCGGACACCATATATTTCTTT
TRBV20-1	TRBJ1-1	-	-	CSARDWGRKNTEAFF	TGCAGTGCTAGAGATTGGGGACGCAAGAACACTGAAGCTTTCTTT
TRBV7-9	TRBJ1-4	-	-	CASSFVRSGGNDDF	TGTGCCAGCAGCTTTGTAAGAAGCGGGGGGAACGATGATTTT
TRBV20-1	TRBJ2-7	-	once	CSARAVERLQYF	TGCAGTGCTAGGGCGGTGGAAAGGCTACAGTACTTC
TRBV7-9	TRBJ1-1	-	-	CASSLLPTTNTEAFF	TGTGCCAGCAGCTTACTTCCGACAACGAACACTGAAGCTTTCTTT
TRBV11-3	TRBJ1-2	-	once	CASSLDVKGYTF	TGTGCCAGCAGCTTAGATGTAAAAGGCTACACCTTC
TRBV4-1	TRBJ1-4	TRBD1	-	CASSLGQGIQGEKLFF	TGCGCCAGCAGCCTTGGACAGGGGATTCAAGGTGAAAAACTGTTTTTT
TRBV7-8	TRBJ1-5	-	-	CASSLAVGPDTQHHF	TGTGCCAGCAGCTTAGCGGTCGGGCCCGATACGCAGCATCATTTT
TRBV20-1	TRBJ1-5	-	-	CSATSEGDQPQHF	TGCAGTGCTACTTCCGAAGGAGATCAGCCCCAGCATTTT
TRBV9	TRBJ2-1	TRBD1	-	CASSETGGNSPLQQFF	TGTGCCAGCAGCGAGACAGGGGGCAATTCACCCCTTCAGCAGTTCTTC
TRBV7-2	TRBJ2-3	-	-	CASSLRGAPDTQYF	TGTGCCAGCAGCTTAAGGGGGGCCCCCGATACGCAGTATTTT
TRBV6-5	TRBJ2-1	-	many	CASSYSSGGSVLFF	TGTGCCAGCAGTTACTCGTCAGGCGGTTCAGTTCTGTTCTTC